A single sample is the source of the 25 T cell receptor beta chains below, sequenced in a study of OX40 agonist ivuxolimab in advanced cancers. Measured with immunoSEQ multiplex PCR; TCRdb has only the in-frame clones, and not every one. This sample has 83,000 or so clones, with about 88% found just once. Sequencing was performed on CD4+ or CD8+ T cells sorted from blood, taken in a trial of the OX40 agonist ivuxolimab. The receptors were sampled from an adult with an advanced solid tumor such as melanoma, head and neck, liver or kidney cancer.

The chain employs TRBV5-3 and TRBJ2-3; D may correspond to TRBD1 or TRBD2 (5 bases each). TRBV5-3 is filed as an ORF, its function uncertain. V lost 3 bases and J 1 base, leaving 18 bases between the germline ends. The CDR3 has 17 amino acids. CDR3 sequence: CARSSTLGPNRTDTQYF. The CDR3 nucleotides are TGTGCCAGAAGCTCGACTTTGGGACCGAACCGCACAGATACGCAGTATTTT.

J is TRBJ1-2 and V is TRBV18; 12 nucleotides match TRBD1. Losses at the gene ends were 3 bases for V and 4 bases for J; bases not matched to a gene: 9. Germline lookup yields CDR1 KGHSH and CDR2 LQKENI. CDR3 length: 17 amino acids. In nucleotides, the CDR3 is TGTGCCAGCTCACCTACGGGACAGGGGGCGCGGAGCTATGGCTACACCTTC. Translated, it gives CASSPTGQGARSYGYTF.

This chain uses TRBV11-3 with TRBJ2-1; possible D gene TRBD1, 6 bases. The germline V gene has CDR1 SGHNT and CDR2 YENEEA. Trimming shortened V by 1 base and J by 1 base, and 8 bases separated the two germline ends. The CDR3 spans 15 residues. This CDR3 is CASSLGTASYNEQFF. CDR3 nucleotide sequence: TGTGCCAGCAGCTTAGGGACAGCTTCCTACAATGAGCAGTTCTTC.

The chain recombines TRBV28 with TRBJ1-5; the D gene is possibly TRBD1 (6 bases). Germline CDR1 reads MDHEN; CDR2 reads SYDVKM. This CDR3 has 13 amino acids. Trimming took 6 bases from V and 8 from J, leaving 14 bases between them. The CDR3 loop reads CASRLPQGKPQHF. The CDR3 bases are TGTGCCAGCAGGCTCCCACAGGGTAAGCCCCAGCATTTT.

V usage is TRBV9 and J usage is TRBJ2-1; 8 positions match TRBD1. V shed 4 bases, J shed 10 bases, and the junction held 10 bases outside the gene matches. Germline CDR1 is SGDLS and CDR2 is YYNGEE. The CDR3 loop spans 14 amino acids. DNA for the CDR3: TGTGCCAGCAGCCCTGGACAGGGTTTAGGGGAGCAGTTCTTC. It is translated as CASSPGQGLGEQFF.

This clone came up once. The V gene is TRBV6-5, the J gene TRBJ1-3; D unresolved. The CDR3 contains 14 residues. V dropped 5 bases and J dropped 1 base, with 9 bases sitting between them. CDR1 and CDR2 (germline): MNHEY, SVGAGI. CDR3 region: CASSPMGSGNTIYF. The CDR3 DNA sequence: TGTGCCAGCAGTCCGATGGGTTCTGGAAACACCATATATTTT.

The chain combines TRBV2 with TRBJ2-3, with TRBD1 matching over 9 bases. The CDR3 extends over 14 amino acids. V gave up 6 bases and J gave up 4 bases; unmatched junction bases: 5. CDR1 and CDR2 (germline): SNHLY, FYNNEI. The CDR3 region is CASRRTGEADTQYF. CDR3 sequence (DNA): TGTGCCAGCAGACGGACAGGGGAGGCAGATACGCAGTATTTT.

The rearrangement joins TRBV5-1 to TRBJ2-3; no reliable D call. V was pared by 2 bases and J by 0 bases, with 4 bases between. Germline V gene data show CDR1 as SGHRS and CDR2 as YFSETQ. The CDR3 length is 13 residues. The CDR3 protein is CASSLGSTDTQYF. CDR3 sequence (DNA): TGCGCCAGCAGCTTAGGCAGCACAGATACGCAGTATTTT.

V usage is TRBV18 and J usage is TRBJ2-1, with TRBD2 matching over 12 bases. This CDR3 has 16 amino acids. Germline CDR1 and CDR2: KGHSH and LQKENI. Trimming cost V 2 bases and J 9 bases; bases outside gene matches: 8. CDR3 nucleotides: TGTGCCAGCTCACCATCTACTAGCGGGGGGCAGGGTGAGCAGTTCTTC. It encodes CASSPSTSGGQGEQFF.

This sequence joins TRBV19 and TRBJ2-2; 9 bases are shared with TRBD1. V lost 2 bases, J lost 5 bases, and 9 bases stayed unmatched. Germline CDR1 reads LNHDA; CDR2 reads SQIVND (reference sequence). The CDR3 has 17 residues. CDR3 bases: TGTGCCAGTAGTATAACGGACAGGGGACGTGGAACCGGGGAGCTGTTTTTT. It codes for CASSITDRGRGTGELFF.

In nucleotides, the CDR3 is TGTGCCAGCAGCAAAACGTGGACAGTCCGAACCGGGGAGCTGTTTTTT. Its translation: CASSKTWTVRTGELFF. The rearrangement uses TRBV21-1 and TRBJ2-2; TRBD1, the D gene given by the table, was not confirmed from the DNA. TRBV21-1 is assigned pseudogene status. The CDR3 is 16 amino acids.

The chain couples TRBV28 to TRBJ1-2; D gene uncertain. The CDR3 extends over 12 amino acids. V was cut by 2 bases and J by 3 bases, with 4 bases left in between. Looked up from germline, CDR1 is MDHEN and CDR2 is SYDVKM. CDR3 loop: CASSLSDYGYTF. DNA for the CDR3: TGTGCCAGCAGTTTAAGTGACTATGGCTACACCTTC.

The chain has TRBV28 and TRBJ2-4; maybe TRBD1 (5 bases). Germline CDR1 and CDR2: MDHEN and SYDVKM. The CDR3 sequence is 13 residues long. Trimming removed 5 bases at V and 9 bases at J, with 14 bases between. CDR3 nucleotide sequence: TGTGCCAGCAGTGTCCAGGGTGCGTTCATTCAGTACTTC. It yields the protein CASSVQGAFIQYF. The full variable domain, its missing parts supplied by reference TRBV28 and TRBJ2-4, is DVKVTQSSRYLVKRTGEKVFLECVQDMDHENMFWYRQDPGLGLRLIYFSYDVKMKEKGDIPEGYSVSREKKERFSLILESASTNQTSMYLCASSVQGAFIQYFGAGTRLSVL.

This clone was counted only a few times. This chain joins TRBV6-6 and TRBJ2-6; no clear D. Germline CDR1 is MNHNY and CDR2 is SVGAGI (reference sequence). Trimming took off 4 bases at V and 1 base at J, with 8 bases between the two ends. The CDR3 loop spans 15 amino acids. The CDR3 DNA sequence: TGTGCCAGCAGTTTACCATCATCTGGGGCCAACGTCCTGACTTTC. Protein: CASSLPSSGANVLTF.

This clone was found a few times. V is TRBV28 and J is TRBJ1-6; a weak D match, TRBD1 (5 bases). Trimming left V 10 bases short and J 14 bases short, with 30 bases between. There are 16 residues in the CDR3. Per germline, CDR1 MDHEN and CDR2 SYDVKM. This chain's CDR3 is CATAPSLARFGAALHF. CDR3 nucleotides: TGTGCCACCGCACCTTCCTTAGCCAGGTTCGGGGCGGCCCTCCACTTT.

This chain joins TRBV5-1 and TRBJ2-1; 8 nucleotides line up with TRBD2. The CDR3 has 15 residues. V was clipped by 1 base and J by 4 bases; unmatched bases: 4. Per the germline V gene, CDR1 is SGHRS and CDR2 is YFSETQ. Here the CDR3 DNA reads TGCGCCAGCAGCTTGACCCCGGGGGGGTACAATGAGCAGTTCTTC. The encoded protein is CASSLTPGGYNEQFF.

This clone was detected a few times. V gene TRBV18 combines with J gene TRBJ2-2; 13 bases line up with TRBD2. The V and J ends lost 4 bases and 2 bases, in that order; junction bases with no gene match: 4. CDR3 length: 17 residues. Germline-derived CDR1 and CDR2 are KGHSH and LQKENI. CDR3 sequence (DNA): TGTGCCAGCTCACGACGGACTAGCGGGGGTAACACCGGGGAGCTGTTTTTT. Translated, it gives CASSRRTSGGNTGELFF.

The chain couples TRBV5-5 to TRBJ1-6; D is uncertain. This CDR3 has 15 residues. CDR1 is SGHKS and CDR2 is YYEKEE in the germline V gene (reference sequence). V gave up 5 bases and J gave up 3 bases, with 12 bases separating them. Here the CDR3 reads CASRAAVDYNSPLHF. In DNA, the CDR3 is TGTGCCAGCAGGGCCGCAGTGGACTATAATTCACCCCTCCACTTT. The variable domain in full, with the rest retrieved from reference TRBV5-5 and TRBJ1-6, is DAGVTQSPTHLIKTRGQQVTLRCSPISGHKSVSWYQQVLGQGPQFIFQYYEKEERGRGNFPDRFSARQFPNYSSELNVNALLLGDSALYLCASRAAVDYNSPLHFGNGTRLTVT.

The chain links TRBV2 to TRBJ1-2; no clear D gene. V lost 3 bases, J lost 8 bases, and 10 bases lay in between. The CDR3 extends over 12 amino acids. Germline CDR1 SNHLY, CDR2 FYNNEI. The DNA of the CDR3 is TGTGCCAGCAGTGAGCGGGGATTCGGCTACACCTTC. Translation gives CASSERGFGYTF.

The J gene is TRBJ2-2, the V gene TRBV11-2, with D possibly TRBD2 on 7 matching bases. The CDR3 sequence is 18 residues long. Germline V gene data show CDR1 as SGHAT and CDR2 as FQNNGV. Trimming removed 2 bases from V and 5 bases from J, with 21 bases in between. The CDR3 nucleotides read TGTGCCAGCAGCTTAAGGCTGGGGGGGGGCCAAGATACCGGGGAGCTGTTTTTT. Translated, it gives CASSLRLGGGQDTGELFF.

The rearrangement uses TRBV7-9 and TRBJ1-2; D ambiguous. CDR3 size: 14 residues. V shed 3 bases and J shed 4 bases, with 12 bases lying between them. Germline V CDR1 and CDR2: SEHNR, FQNEAQ (reference sequence). The CDR3 nucleotides read TGTGCCAGCAGCTTCGGCGACACTGTCTATGGCTACACCTTC. Translation: CASSFGDTVYGYTF.

The V and J genes are TRBV6-1 and TRBJ1-3; a weak D match, TRBD1 (5 bases). Germline V gene lookup returns CDR1 MNHNS and CDR2 SASEGT. The CDR3 has 16 residues. V shed 2 bases and J shed 1 base, with 12 bases lying between them. This CDR3 is CASSEYLGQSGNTIYF. CDR3 sequence (DNA): TGTGCCAGCAGTGAATATTTGGGGCAATCTGGAAACACCATATATTTT.

The V and J genes are TRBV5-6 and TRBJ2-7; D uncertain. V lost 3 bases, J lost 4 bases, and 8 bases lay in between. Germline V gene lookup returns CDR1 SGHDT and CDR2 YYEEEE. The CDR3 runs to 12 residues. The CDR3 nucleotides read TGTGCCAGCAGCTCAGGATATTACGAGCAGTACTTC. This translates into CASSSGYYEQYF.

The chain is built from TRBV5-8 and TRBJ1-1; unclear D gene. V shed 0 bases and J shed 4 bases, with 7 bases lying between them. CDR1 is SGHTS, CDR2 YDEGEE, per germline. The CDR3 covers 13 residues. The CDR3 is CASSLDRGTEAFF. The DNA for the CDR3 is TGTGCCAGCAGCTTGGACAGAGGCACTGAAGCTTTCTTT.

V is TRBV6-6 and J is TRBJ2-7, with D possibly TRBD1 on 5 matching bases. The CDR3 spans 11 residues. Germline values: CDR1 MNHNY, CDR2 SVGAGI (reference sequence). V dropped 5 bases and J dropped 6 bases, with 8 bases sitting between them. The DNA for the CDR3 is TGTGCCAGCAGTCCAGGGATCGAGCAGTACTTC. The encoded protein is CASSPGIEQYF.